Sequencing of this TCR beta chain was carried out in a study of cytomegalovirus exposure and HLA in healthy donors. General observations from the study: Per a prior analysis, the majority of TCR beta V segments were productive roughly 87% or roughly 30% of the time.

Worth noting for this clone: No antigen is known for it.

In the PCR, 60 Vbeta and 13 Jbeta primers were used. Produced via immunoSEQ multiplex PCR; TCRdb's table is partial and in-frame only. This table holds 120,000 to 150,000 clones, 79% found once. Per the germline V gene, CDR1 is SGHNT and CDR2 is YENEEA. The V end lost 5 bases, the J end lost 5 bases, and 13 bases lay between the germline ends. CDR3 length: 13 residues. What was sequenced was PBMCs. The clonotype comes from a man younger than 35 in good health and CMV-seronegative. V is TRBV11-3 and J is TRBJ2-7, with a weak D call TRBD2 (5 bases). The CDR3 here is CASSQSDGDEQYF. CDR3 nucleotides: TGTGCCAGCAGCCAAAGTGACGGGGACGAGCAGTACTTC. Supplemented by reference TRBV11-3 and TRBJ2-7, the full variable domain reads EAGVVQSPRYKIIEKKQPVAFWCNPISGHNTLYWYLQNLGQGPELLIRYENEEAVDDSQLPKDRFSAERLKGVDSTLKIQPAELGDSAVYLCASSQSDGDEQYFGPGTRLTVT.